This TCR beta chain is drawn from a study of cytomegalovirus exposure and HLA in healthy donors. Study details: Out of 180 million or so T cells, an earlier analysis found 117 million unique TCR beta sequences in total.

PCR involved 60 Vbeta and 13 Jbeta primers. Some clones are missing from TCRdb's copy, which holds only in-frame ones; the method was immunoSEQ multiplex PCR. This sample's table has 75,000 to 95,000 clones. The germline CDR1 and CDR2 sequences are LGHNT and FRNRAP. This CDR3 contains 19 residues. V was clipped by 2 bases and J by 0 bases, with 17 bases between them. Material for sequencing was PBMCs. The genes are TRBV12-5 and TRBJ2-6, with D possibly TRBD1 on 5 matching bases. The sequence came from a man aged 25 to 45 in good health and CMV-seronegative. Here the CDR3 DNA reads TGTGCTAGTGGTTTGCTCAGGGCCAGCCACTACTCTGGGGCCAACGTCCTGACTTTC. This codes for CASGLLRASHYSGANVLTF.